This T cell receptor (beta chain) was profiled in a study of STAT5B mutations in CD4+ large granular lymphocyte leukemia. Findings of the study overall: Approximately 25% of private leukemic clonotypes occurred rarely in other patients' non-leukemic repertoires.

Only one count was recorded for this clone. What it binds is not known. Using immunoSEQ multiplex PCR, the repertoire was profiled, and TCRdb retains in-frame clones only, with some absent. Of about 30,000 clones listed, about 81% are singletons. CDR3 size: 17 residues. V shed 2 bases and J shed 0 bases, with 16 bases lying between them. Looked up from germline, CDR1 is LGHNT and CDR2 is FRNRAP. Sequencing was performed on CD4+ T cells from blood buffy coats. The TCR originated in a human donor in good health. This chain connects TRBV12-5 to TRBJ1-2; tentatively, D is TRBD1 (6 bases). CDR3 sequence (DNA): TGTGCTAGTGGTTTGCCTTGGGTGGCAGGGGCTAACTATGGCTACACCTTC. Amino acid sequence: CASGLPWVAGANYGYTF.